This TCR beta chain came from a study of T cells in women clearing cervical HPV infection (dated by TCRdb to the late 2010s). With respect to the entire study: The cases were 20 to 25 women with histologically confirmed HPV16-related CIN3 or worse, and 2 of those women had invasive cancers. The controls were about 25 women whose single incident HPV16 infection cleared within 12 months with no development of precancer or cancer. Blood from cases was collected at the visit where the lesion was first found, while blood from controls was collected once the infection could no longer be detected. Among cases, blood sampling occurred a median of about 160 days after lesion detection, with an interquartile range of roughly 85 to 200 days. Because only a few women had HLA typing data, the possibility that HLA type acted as a confounder could not be ruled out. This exploratory proof-of-principle case-control study, nested within the Guanacaste HPV Natural History Study in Costa Rica, compared TCR repertoires among women with different cervical HPV16 outcomes. Cases and controls were matched on age within five years and on year of sample collection. A median age of approximately 34 years was observed in cases versus under 40 in controls, and no significant differences in baseline characteristics were found. In the parent cohort, around 10,000 women aged 18 or older were enrolled in Guanacaste, Costa Rica, during about 1993 to 1994 and then followed for under 8 years. Quality controls consisted of five blinded duplicates per group, for a total of roughly 60 samples made up of 50 participants and approximately 10 replicates. The paper as a whole reports these results and caveats: Because the number of T cells in each sample was unknown, differences in richness could reflect differing T-cell content rather than repertoire biology. Lower TRBV6-7 relative abundance was observed in cases than in controls (around 0.11% versus 0.15%; Bonferroni P = 0.0008). Random forest classifiers that combined richness and V gene abundances separated cases from controls with an estimated AUC of 0.8 to 0.85. CIN3+ cases had significantly higher TCR repertoire richness than controls across sequencing depths, but evenness did not differ between the groups. Because of the cross-sectional design, the study could not determine whether the associations came before infection or resulted from infection, and neither effector/memory subsets nor HPV-specific T cells were isolated.

Using the immunoSEQ assay, multiplex PCR amplified TCR beta CDR3 regions from an average of approximately 1,200 ng of genomic DNA per sample. The assay corrected primer bias using a complete synthetic TCR repertoire to establish an amplification baseline. The amplicons were sequenced on the Illumina platform. The original pipeline was this. Sequences were error-corrected by clustering with frequency ratios and a modified nearest-neighbor algorithm and were then analyzed in the immunoSEQ Analyzer with IMGT gene definitions. At each rarefaction depth, TCR richness and evenness were averaged across 20 rarefaction repeats, and samples with fewer sequences than that depth were excluded. Relative abundances of V, D and J genes were compared between groups using Wilcoxon rank sum tests, with FDR correction applied. For the blinded duplicates, the intraclass correlation was roughly 96% for TCR richness and averaged around 81% across about 64 gene segments. TCRdb carries this immuneACCESS record with in-frame sequences only. Its versions omit some clonotypes, under half of them owing to an unresolved V gene in the studies checked, with the rest unexplained. V, J and clone size were drawn from that table, and D and trimming were deduced from the DNA. This sample's listing comprises under 50,000 clones. Of the sample, approximately 6.4% falls within the top ten clones.

Every participant had a single incident cervical HPV16 infection, and women with prevalent HPV16 infections were excluded. Cervical HPV DNA was detected by MY09/MY11 PCR, and genotyping was performed by dot-blot hybridization. More than 14 mL of heparinized blood was centrifuged, after which the buffy coat was aliquoted, frozen at -30 degrees C, and then stored at -80 degrees C. Genomic DNA was extracted from buffy coat specimens using QIAGEN kits. The CDR3 spans 13 residues, from the cysteine through the phenylalanine. Sequencing covers 30 bases of the CDR3, shown here with the frame starting at base 1. The germline V gene provides CDR1 SGHAT and CDR2 FQNNGV. Here V drops 8 bases and J drops 7 bases, and the junction holds 8 bases not matched to any gene. As to this clone: Its antigen specificity is not known. The read ends 3 residues early relative to the CDR3; the germline J gene fills the gap.

The sequence was obtained from a woman between 18 and 70 years old with a cervical HPV16 infection that either progressed to CIN3+ or cleared (not recorded which). Sequences were obtained from blood buffy coat. The chain was built from TRBV11-2 and TRBJ2-4, and TRBD1 aligns with 7 junction nucleotides. Here the CDR3 is given as CASRKGAGNIQYF. CDR3 DNA, as far as it was read: TGTGCCAGCCGGAAGGGGGCAGGGAACATT.